This T cell receptor (beta chain) was recovered during a study of T cell responses to AZD1222 COVID-19 vaccine (dated by TCRdb to the early 2020s). At the level of the whole study: TCR sequencing was performed for roughly 240 trial participants, of whom 200 to 220 were given two doses of AZD1222 and approximately 25 were given two doses of MenACWY control vaccine. Trial participants were enrolled by age into 18-55, 56-69 and 70-plus year subgroups, with about 150, 28 and 57 TCR-sequenced participants respectively. The study at large found these results: Most participants were white British and females outnumbered males, and the authors suggested that clonal diversity may have been underestimated. The 56-69-year group was small, and its depth increase did not reach significance, likely because of low power. After two AZD1222 doses, spike-specific TCR breadth and depth were significantly higher than at day 0 and than in MenACWY recipients. Conclusions about previously exposed vaccinees are limited, since just five or six AZD1222 recipients were seropositive for SARS-CoV-2 at baseline. Epitopes outside the regions mutated in the B.1.351 and B.1.1.7 variants were reportedly recognized by nearly half of the unique spike-specific TCRs. No day 14 peak-response samples were available, so repertoires were characterized only after the peak T cell response. Vaccine-associated CD4 TCRs spanned the whole spike protein, with dominant responses in regions 160-218 and 743-854.

This specimen's time point label, interpreted: about 28 days (+/-7) after the second vaccine dose. Per the publication, the treatment or condition label means: meningococcal conjugate vaccine given as trial control. Vaccinee samples were obtained from the UK trials COV001 and COV002, which included a single-blind randomized controlled phase 2/3 trial of AZD1222 (ChAdOx1 nCoV-19) in healthy adults. For TCRbeta chain sequencing, PBMC samples were collected from trial participants at day 0 and at day 28 after the second dose. With respect to this clone: Its antigen is currently not known. The input lacks base qualities; no much larger clone sits a single base away.

The CDR3 regions of human TCRbeta chains were subjected to immunosequencing. Regarding the original processing steps: Repertoire TCRs were matched against a reference library of SARS-CoV-2-specific TCRs generated with the MIRA antigen-specificity platform. Breadth meant the fraction of unique TCRs that were SARS-CoV-2-associated, whereas depth meant the fraction of total T cells that were SARS-CoV-2-associated. Using the MIRA data, each spike-specific TCR was mapped to the spike region that the TCR reacts to and placed in a CD4 or CD8 class. Log10-transformed breadth and depth values were compared by one-way ANOVA with Sidak's multiple comparisons tests. Entries here come from immuneACCESS through TCRdb and include only in-frame sequences with V and J called. Some clones fail to appear in such tables; in the studies checked, an unresolved V gene covers under half of the shortfall, and the cause of the remainder is unknown. V, J and clone size derive from that table, while D and trimming were established from the DNA sequence. The sample table records some 80,000 clones; roughly 80% of these occur just once. The top ten constitute 25% to 30% of the sample.

The TCR sequence derives from an adult who received the MenACWY meningococcal vaccine as a control. The sample here was peripheral blood, taken 28 days after the second dose of the MenACWY control vaccine.

The CDR3 reads as follows: CASSLILQGVHEQYF. The sequence in DNA is TGTGCCAGCAGCTTAATCTTACAGGGGGTCCACGAGCAGTACTTC. The rearranged chain carries TRBV7-8 and TRBJ2-7; 8 nucleotides in the junction match TRBD1. V and J are trimmed by 2 bases and 5 bases, and the gene matches miss 8 bases of the junction. The CDR3 goes from the cysteine to the phenylalanine over 15 residues. Only the CDR3 part of the read is kept: 45 bases, read in frame from the first base. CDR1 and CDR2 are drawn from the germline V gene: SGHVS, FQNEAQ.